One and the same sample provided the 2 T cell receptor beta chains below, sequenced in a study of blood T cell repertoires in COVID-19. The assay was immunoSEQ multiplex PCR, and TCRdb's table has in-frame clones only and misses some. The repertoire holds about 64,000 clones, approximately 90% seen once, with roughly a tenth in the top ten. What was sequenced was PBMCs or T cells enriched from blood (not recorded which). All receptors come from a middle-aged woman who had recovered from COVID-19.

The chain recombines TRBV7-9 with TRBJ1-6, with TRBD1 matching 9 bases. Trimming removed 0 bases from V and 10 bases from J; junction bases left unmatched: 7. Germline CDR1 SEHNR, CDR2 FQNEAQ (reference sequence). The CDR3 runs 16 residues. The CDR3 region is CASSLALGQGGSPLHF. The CDR3 DNA follows: TGTGCCAGCAGCTTAGCGCTGGGACAGGGTGGCTCACCCCTCCACTTT.

The chain is built from TRBV18 and TRBJ1-3, with unresolved D. The CDR3 contains 16 residues. The ends were cut back, 2 bases at V and 0 bases at J, with 11 bases in the middle. Germline CDR1 and CDR2: KGHSH and LQKENI. The CDR3 protein is CASSPNAAYSGNTIYF. The CDR3 DNA follows: TGTGCCAGCTCACCAAACGCAGCGTACTCTGGAAACACCATATATTTT.